These T cell receptor beta chains were read from a single sample in a study of OX40 agonist ivuxolimab in advanced cancers. Assay used: immunoSEQ multiplex PCR; TCRdb lists only in-frame clones, some missing. The table shows around 88,000 clones, with about 90% occurring only once. The starting material was CD4+ or CD8+ T cells sorted from blood, obtained in a trial of the OX40 agonist ivuxolimab. The receptors come from an adult with an advanced solid tumor such as melanoma, head and neck, liver or kidney cancer. CDR3s include the opening cysteine and the closing phenylalanine or tryptophan. A D gene is named only where the DNA matches it firmly. A row's size may be missing; if present it is once, few, many or a size class.

D gene: NA; clone size: NA; J gene: TRBJ2-3; V gene: TRBV19; CDR3 DNA: TGTGCCAGTAGTATAGGATCGGGACTCATCACAGATACGCAGTATTTT; CDR3 protein: CASSIGSGLITDTQYF
D gene: NA; clone size: NA; J gene: TRBJ2-3; V gene: TRBV6-4; CDR3 DNA: TGTGCCAGCAGCCGGGAGTTAGGGTTGGATACGCAGTATTTT; CDR3 protein: CASSRELGLDTQYF
D gene: NA; clone size: few; J gene: TRBJ1-2; V gene: TRBV7-3; CDR3 DNA: TGTGCCAGCAGCTTAGATGGGACATCTAACTATGGCTACACCTTC; CDR3 protein: CASSLDGTSNYGYTF
D gene: NA; clone size: NA; J gene: TRBJ2-3; V gene: TRBV6-6; CDR3 DNA: TGTGCCAGCAGTTACCGACTGGAAGATACGCAGTATTTT; CDR3 protein: CASSYRLEDTQYF
D gene: NA; clone size: NA; J gene: TRBJ2-7; V gene: TRBV7-6; CDR3 DNA: TGTGCCAGCAGCTTAGACCCCAGCTCCTACGAGCAGTACTTC; CDR3 protein: CASSLDPSSYEQYF
D gene: TRBD1; clone size: NA; J gene: TRBJ2-7; V gene: TRBV9; CDR3 DNA: TGTGCCAGCAGCCTCACGGGACAGGGGGCGAGGTACGAGCAGTACTTC; CDR3 protein: CASSLTGQGARYEQYF
D gene: TRBD2; clone size: NA; J gene: TRBJ2-1; V gene: TRBV29-1; CDR3 DNA: TGCAGCCAAACCAAGATAGGGACTAGCGGGTTAAGCTCCTACAATGAGCAGTTCTTC; CDR3 protein: CSQTKIGTSGLSSYNEQFF
D gene: NA; clone size: NA; J gene: TRBJ1-6; V gene: TRBV7-8; CDR3 DNA: TGTGCCAGCAGCTTAGTAGGGGTGGTGGGGAAGAATTCACCCCTCCACTTT; CDR3 protein: CASSLVGVVGKNSPLHF
D gene: NA; clone size: once; J gene: TRBJ2-7; V gene: TRBV30; CDR3 DNA: TGTGCCTGGAGTGTAATGGCAGGGTTACCCTACGAGCAGTACTTC; CDR3 protein: CAWSVMAGLPYEQYF
D gene: NA; clone size: NA; J gene: TRBJ2-1; V gene: TRBV18; CDR3 DNA: TGTGCCAGCTCACCCGGGACACCCTTCAATGAGCAGTTCTTC; CDR3 protein: CASSPGTPFNEQFF
D gene: NA; clone size: NA; J gene: TRBJ2-2; V gene: TRBV29-1; CDR3 DNA: TGCAGCGTTGACCTGGGGAACACCGGGGAGCTGTTTTTT; CDR3 protein: CSVDLGNTGELFF
D gene: NA; clone size: NA; J gene: TRBJ2-5; V gene: TRBV2; CDR3 DNA: TGTGCCAGCAGTCGACGGGCCGGGACGGCTGCCCAAGAGACCCAGTACTTC; CDR3 protein: CASSRRAGTAAQETQYF
D gene: NA; clone size: NA; J gene: TRBJ1-2; V gene: TRBV4-1; CDR3 DNA: TGCGCCAGCAGCCAAGGAGGGGCCACAAACTATGGCTACACCTTC; CDR3 protein: CASSQGGATNYGYTF
D gene: TRBD2; clone size: once; J gene: TRBJ2-5; V gene: TRBV5-1; CDR3 DNA: TGCGCCAGCAGCTTGGGAAGCGGGGGGGCCGAAGAGACCCAGTACTTC; CDR3 protein: CASSLGSGGAEETQYF
D gene: NA; clone size: once; J gene: TRBJ1-4; V gene: TRBV19; CDR3 DNA: TGTGCCAGTAGTTCCCCCATGGGACACAGAAACTCCTCAAATGAAAAACTGTTTTTT; CDR3 protein: CASSSPMGHRNSSNEKLFF
D gene: NA; clone size: NA; J gene: TRBJ2-5; V gene: TRBV2; CDR3 DNA: TGTGCCAGCACTGAGGACTTCCGAGGAACCCAGTACTTC; CDR3 protein: CASTEDFRGTQYF
D gene: NA; clone size: NA; J gene: TRBJ2-1; V gene: TRBV6-5; CDR3 DNA: TGTGCCAGCAGTGTTTTTGGGACTTCGTACAATGAGCAGTTCTTC; CDR3 protein: CASSVFGTSYNEQFF
D gene: NA; clone size: once; J gene: TRBJ2-7; V gene: TRBV5-1; CDR3 DNA: TGCGCCAGCAGCCTGGAATCATACGAGCAGTACTTC; CDR3 protein: CASSLESYEQYF
D gene: NA; clone size: NA; J gene: TRBJ1-2; V gene: TRBV19; CDR3 DNA: TGTGCCACAACCCATAACTATGGCTACACCTTC; CDR3 protein: CATTHNYGYTF
D gene: TRBD1; clone size: NA; J gene: TRBJ2-6; V gene: TRBV10-3; CDR3 DNA: TGTGCCATCAGTACCCTTTGGACAGGGGACTCTGGGGCCAACGTCCTGACTTTC; CDR3 protein: CAISTLWTGDSGANVLTF
D gene: TRBD2; clone size: NA; J gene: TRBJ2-7; V gene: TRBV5-1; CDR3 DNA: TGCGCCAGCAGTTCCGGGACTAGCGACTCCTACGAGCAGTACTTC; CDR3 protein: CASSSGTSDSYEQYF
D gene: NA; clone size: NA; J gene: TRBJ1-3; V gene: TRBV6-1; CDR3 DNA: TGTGCCAGCAGTGGCCGCTCTGGAAACACCATATATTTT; CDR3 protein: CASSGRSGNTIYF
D gene: NA; clone size: NA; J gene: TRBJ2-2; V gene: TRBV18; CDR3 DNA: TGTGCCAGCTCACTTAACACGAACACCGGGGAGCTGTTTTTT; CDR3 protein: CASSLNTNTGELFF
D gene: NA; clone size: NA; J gene: TRBJ1-2; V gene: TRBV5-4; CDR3 DNA: TGTGCCAGCAGCTTGCGGTCCGGGACAACGGGAGGCTACACCTTC; CDR3 protein: CASSLRSGTTGGYTF
D gene: TRBD1; clone size: NA; J gene: TRBJ1-1; V gene: TRBV11-2; CDR3 DNA: TGTGCCAGCAGTGTAGACAGGGGTAGGGCTGAAGCTTTCTTT; CDR3 protein: CASSVDRGRAEAFF
D gene: NA; clone size: once; J gene: TRBJ2-1; V gene: TRBV6-1; CDR3 DNA: TGTGCCAGCGGTTCTCCGGGGTACAATGAGCAGTTCTTC; CDR3 protein: CASGSPGYNEQFF
D gene: NA; clone size: NA; J gene: TRBJ2-5; V gene: TRBV20-1; CDR3 DNA: TGCAGTGCTACAGATCTTGAGACCCAGTACTTC; CDR3 protein: CSATDLETQYF
D gene: NA; clone size: NA; J gene: TRBJ2-3; V gene: TRBV6-6; CDR3 DNA: TGTGCCAGCCGCGGGGGACAGGTGAGGGCTACAGATACGCAGTATTTT; CDR3 protein: CASRGGQVRATDTQYF
D gene: NA; clone size: NA; J gene: TRBJ1-3; V gene: TRBV5-1; CDR3 DNA: TGCGCCAGCAGCCCCCGGACGGCCACCTCTGGAAACACCATATATTTT; CDR3 protein: CASSPRTATSGNTIYF
D gene: NA; clone size: NA; J gene: TRBJ2-5; V gene: TRBV5-5; CDR3 DNA: TGTGCCAGCAGCTTACCCAAAGAGACCCAGTACTTC; CDR3 protein: CASSLPKETQYF
D gene: TRBD1; clone size: NA; J gene: TRBJ1-1; V gene: TRBV4-2; CDR3 DNA: TGTGCCAGCAGCTTGGCCGGGACAGCCAACACTGAAGCTTTCTTT; CDR3 protein: CASSLAGTANTEAFF